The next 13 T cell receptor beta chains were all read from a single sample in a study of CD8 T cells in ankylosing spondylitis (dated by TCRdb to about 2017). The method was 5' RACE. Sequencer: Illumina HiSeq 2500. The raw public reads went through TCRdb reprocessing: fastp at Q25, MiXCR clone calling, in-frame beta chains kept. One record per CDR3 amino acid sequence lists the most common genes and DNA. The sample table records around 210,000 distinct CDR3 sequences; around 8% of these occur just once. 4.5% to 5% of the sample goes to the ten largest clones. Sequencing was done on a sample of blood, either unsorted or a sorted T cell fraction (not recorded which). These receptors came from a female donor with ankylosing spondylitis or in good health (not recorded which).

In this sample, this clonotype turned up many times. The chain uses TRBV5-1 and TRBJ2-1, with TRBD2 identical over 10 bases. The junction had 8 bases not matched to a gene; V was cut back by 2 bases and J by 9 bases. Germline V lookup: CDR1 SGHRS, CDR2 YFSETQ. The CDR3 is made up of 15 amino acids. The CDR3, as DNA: TGCGCCAGCAGCTTCTCTAGCGGGAGTGGAGGTGAGCAGTTCTTC. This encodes CASSFSSGSGGEQFF.

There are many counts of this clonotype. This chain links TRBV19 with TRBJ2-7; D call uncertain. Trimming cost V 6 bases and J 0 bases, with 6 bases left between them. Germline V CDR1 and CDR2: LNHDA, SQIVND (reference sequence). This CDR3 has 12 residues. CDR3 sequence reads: CASSGYSYEQYF. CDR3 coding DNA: TGTGCCAGTAGCGGGTACTCCTACGAGCAGTACTTC.

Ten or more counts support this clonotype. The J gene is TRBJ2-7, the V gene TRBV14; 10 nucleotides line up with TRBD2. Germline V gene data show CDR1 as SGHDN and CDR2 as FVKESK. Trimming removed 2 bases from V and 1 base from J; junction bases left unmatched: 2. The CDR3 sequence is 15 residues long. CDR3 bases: TGTGCCAGCAGCCAACTAGCGGGAGTTTCCTACGAGCAGTACTTC. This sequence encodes CASSQLAGVSYEQYF.

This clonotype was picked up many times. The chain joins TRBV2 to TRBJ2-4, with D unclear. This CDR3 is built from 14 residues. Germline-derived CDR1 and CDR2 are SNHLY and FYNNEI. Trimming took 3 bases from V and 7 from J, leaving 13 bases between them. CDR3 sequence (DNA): TGTGCCAGCAGTGAGCTCAGCGACGTTAACATTCAGTACTTC. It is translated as CASSELSDVNIQYF.

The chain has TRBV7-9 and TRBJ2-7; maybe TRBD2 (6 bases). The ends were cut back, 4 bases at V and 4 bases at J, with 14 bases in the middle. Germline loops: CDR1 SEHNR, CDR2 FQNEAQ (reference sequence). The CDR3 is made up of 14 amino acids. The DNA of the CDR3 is TGTGCCAGCAGCTCCGGGAGAAGGGCTTACGAGCAGTACTTC. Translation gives CASSSGRRAYEQYF.

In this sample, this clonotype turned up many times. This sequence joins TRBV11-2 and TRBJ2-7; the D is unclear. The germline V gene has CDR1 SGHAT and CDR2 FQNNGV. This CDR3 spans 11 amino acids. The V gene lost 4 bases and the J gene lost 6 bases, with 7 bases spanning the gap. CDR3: CASSSVLEQYF. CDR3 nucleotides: TGTGCCAGCAGCTCCGTTCTCGAGCAGTACTTC.

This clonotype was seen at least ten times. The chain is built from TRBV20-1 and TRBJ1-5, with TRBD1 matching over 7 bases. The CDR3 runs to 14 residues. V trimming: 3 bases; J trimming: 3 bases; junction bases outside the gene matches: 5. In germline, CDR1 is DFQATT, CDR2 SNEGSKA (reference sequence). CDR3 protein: CSASGGQTNQPQHF. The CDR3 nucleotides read TGCAGTGCTAGCGGGGGACAGACCAATCAGCCCCAGCATTTT.

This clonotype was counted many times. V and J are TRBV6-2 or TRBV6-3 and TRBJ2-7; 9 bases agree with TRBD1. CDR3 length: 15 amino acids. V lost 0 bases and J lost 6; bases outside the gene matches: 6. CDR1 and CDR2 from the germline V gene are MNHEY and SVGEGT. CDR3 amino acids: CASSYSYRGRAEQYF. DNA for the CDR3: TGTGCCAGCAGTTACTCGTACAGGGGGCGTGCCGAGCAGTACTTC.

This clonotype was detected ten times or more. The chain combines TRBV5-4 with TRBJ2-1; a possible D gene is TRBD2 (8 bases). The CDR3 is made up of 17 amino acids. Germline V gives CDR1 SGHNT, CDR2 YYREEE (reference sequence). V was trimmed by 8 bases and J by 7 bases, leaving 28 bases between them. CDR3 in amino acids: CASSPSGGLGAGNEQFF. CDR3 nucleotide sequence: TGTGCCAGTTCACCCTCAGGGGGACTAGGGGCAGGGAATGAGCAGTTCTTC.

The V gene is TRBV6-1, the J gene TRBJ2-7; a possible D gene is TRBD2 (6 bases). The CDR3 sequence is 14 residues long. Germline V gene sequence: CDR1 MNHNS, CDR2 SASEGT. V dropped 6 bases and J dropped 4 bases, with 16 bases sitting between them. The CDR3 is CASSPPGLSYEQYF. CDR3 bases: TGTGCCAGCAGCCCTCCGGGACTCTCGTACGAGCAGTACTTC.

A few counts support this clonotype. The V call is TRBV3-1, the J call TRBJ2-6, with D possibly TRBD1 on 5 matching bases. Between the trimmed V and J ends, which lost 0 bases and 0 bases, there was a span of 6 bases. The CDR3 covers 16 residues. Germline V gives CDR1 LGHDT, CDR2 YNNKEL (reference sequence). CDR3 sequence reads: CASSQDTGSGANVLTF. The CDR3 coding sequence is TGTGCCAGCAGCCAAGACACAGGCTCTGGGGCCAACGTCCTGACTTTC.

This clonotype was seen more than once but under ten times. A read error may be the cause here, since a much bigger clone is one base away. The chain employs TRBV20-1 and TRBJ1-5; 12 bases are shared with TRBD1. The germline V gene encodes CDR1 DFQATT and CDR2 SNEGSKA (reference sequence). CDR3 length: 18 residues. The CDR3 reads CSTRAGTGGTDWDQPQHF. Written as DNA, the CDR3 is TGCAGTACTAGAGCCGGGACAGGGGGCACCGACTGGGATCAGCCCCAGCATTTT.

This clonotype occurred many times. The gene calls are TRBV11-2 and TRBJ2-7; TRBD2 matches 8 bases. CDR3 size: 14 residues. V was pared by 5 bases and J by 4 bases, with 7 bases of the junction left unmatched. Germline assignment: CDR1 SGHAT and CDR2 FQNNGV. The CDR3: CASSLGLALYEQYF. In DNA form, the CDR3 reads TGTGCCAGCAGCCTAGGACTAGCCCTTTACGAGCAGTACTTC.